These 21 T cell receptor beta chains came from one sample sequenced in a study of blood T cell repertoires in COVID-19. Measured with immunoSEQ multiplex PCR; TCRdb has only the in-frame clones, and not every one. The sample shows 50,000 to 65,000 clones, 80% to 95% of them seen only once. Sequencing input: peripheral blood. These receptors were taken from a human donor in a cohort sampled during active COVID-19.

This chain connects TRBV9 to TRBJ1-1; D possibly corresponds to TRBD1 (5 bases). The CDR3 has 14 residues. Germline values: CDR1 SGDLS, CDR2 YYNGEE. V lost 0 bases and J lost 1, with 7 bases in between. The CDR3 protein is CASSVAQGNTEAFF. CDR3 bases: TGTGCCAGCAGCGTAGCCCAGGGGAACACTGAAGCTTTCTTT.

The chain is built from TRBV19 and TRBJ1-5; 8 bases are shared with TRBD1. Germline V gene sequence: CDR1 LNHDA, CDR2 SQIVND (reference sequence). The CDR3 covers 14 residues. J gave up 7 bases and V 3 bases, and 5 bases lay outside the gene matches. Here the CDR3 reads CASSIQGAGQPQHF. CDR3 coding DNA: TGTGCCAGTAGTATCCAGGGGGCAGGGCAGCCCCAGCATTTT.

The chain combines TRBV24-1 with TRBJ2-6; a weak D match, TRBD1 (6 bases). Germline V CDR1 and CDR2: KGHDR, SFDVKD. The V gene lost 4 bases and the J gene lost 0 bases, with 9 bases spanning the gap. The CDR3 has 16 amino acids. The CDR3 coding sequence is TGTGCCACCAGTGACCCGACAGGCTCTGGGGCCAACGTCCTGACTTTC. Translated: CATSDPTGSGANVLTF.

This rearrangement joins TRBV12-3 or TRBV12-4 to TRBJ1-5; D not resolved. Trimming shortened V by 4 bases and J by 8 bases, and 9 bases separated the two germline ends. The CDR3 runs 12 residues. The CDR3 protein is CASSSRVEPQHF. DNA for the CDR3: TGTGCCAGCAGTTCAAGAGTGGAGCCCCAGCATTTT.

The J gene is TRBJ2-5, the V gene TRBV10-1; the match to TRBD2 covers 11 bases. Unmatched junction bases numbered 2, after V lost 3 bases and J lost 5 bases. CDR1 and CDR2 from the germline V gene are WNHNN and SYGVQD (reference sequence). CDR3 length: 14 amino acids. This CDR3 is CASSDPSGRETQYF. DNA of the CDR3: TGCGCCAGCAGTGATCCTAGCGGGAGGGAGACCCAGTACTTC.

This clone occurred a few times. The V call is TRBV15, the J call TRBJ1-5, with D possibly TRBD1 on 5 matching bases. The V gene lost 3 bases and the J gene lost 1 base, with 10 bases spanning the gap. The CDR3 runs to 15 residues. Germline-derived CDR1 and CDR2 are LNHNV and YYDKDF (reference sequence). DNA of the CDR3: TGTGCCACCAGCAGGGACAAAGGGAGCAATCAGCCCCAGCATTTT. Translation gives CATSRDKGSNQPQHF.

The J gene is TRBJ2-7, the V gene TRBV7-9, with 10 bases fitting TRBD1. This CDR3 spans 15 amino acids. Germline lookup yields CDR1 SEHNR and CDR2 FQNEAQ (reference sequence). After removal of 7 bases from V and 2 bases from J, the junction contained 8 bases not matched to a gene. CDR3 amino acids: CASNNRGTGAYEQYF. The CDR3 DNA follows: TGTGCCAGCAACAATAGAGGGACAGGGGCCTACGAGCAGTACTTC.

The V gene is TRBV12-3 or TRBV12-4, the J gene TRBJ1-5, with D uncertain. The V and J ends lost 6 bases and 5 bases respectively, with 11 bases between them. The CDR3 sequence is 13 residues long. Here the CDR3 reads CASSTQEDQPQHF. As DNA, the CDR3 is TGTGCCAGCAGCACCCAGGAGGATCAGCCCCAGCATTTT.

This chain links TRBV7-2 with TRBJ2-7, with TRBD2 matching over 7 bases. The ends lost 3 bases at V and 4 bases at J; junction bases unmatched: 3. The germline CDR1 and CDR2 sequences are SGHTA and FQGNSA. The CDR3 is 13 residues long. The CDR3 nucleotides are TGTGCCAGCAGCTTGAGCGGGACTTACGAGCAGTACTTC. Encoded protein: CASSLSGTYEQYF.

V is TRBV3-1 (or the pseudogene TRBV3-2) and J is TRBJ2-7; tentative D call: TRBD2 (5 bases). The CDR3 runs 12 residues. The germline V and J ends were trimmed by 1 base and 4 bases, with 5 bases remaining between them. The germline V gene has CDR1 LGHDT and CDR2 YNNKEL (reference sequence). The CDR3 loop reads CASSQAGYEQYF. The CDR3 DNA reads TGTGCCAGCAGCCAAGCGGGATACGAGCAGTACTTC.

The chain recombines TRBV28 with TRBJ2-3, with a weak D call TRBD1 (6 bases). Germline values: CDR1 MDHEN, CDR2 SYDVKM. V lost 2 bases and J 4 bases, leaving 10 bases between the germline ends. This CDR3 spans 14 amino acids. CDR3 in amino acids: CASSLGTTPDTQYF. In DNA, the CDR3 is TGTGCCAGCAGTTTAGGGACAACCCCAGATACGCAGTATTTT.

The rearrangement uses TRBV10-3 and TRBJ2-7; TRBD1 matches at 7 bases. There are 16 residues in the CDR3. The ends lost 5 bases at V and 0 bases at J; junction bases unmatched: 10. CDR1 is ENHRY, CDR2 SYGVKD, per germline. CDR3 residues: CAISFGQDRSSYEQYF. In DNA form, the CDR3 reads TGTGCCATCAGTTTTGGGCAGGACAGGAGCTCCTACGAGCAGTACTTC.

The rearrangement links TRBV20-1 to TRBJ1-2; D is unclear. The CDR3 sequence is 13 residues long. Germline assignment: CDR1 DFQATT and CDR2 SNEGSKA (reference sequence). With 6 bases removed from V and 3 bases from J, the gap between germline ends came to 14 bases. As DNA, the CDR3 is TGCAGTGCAAGTGACACCTATCACTATGGCTACACCTTC. It yields the protein CSASDTYHYGYTF.

The V gene is TRBV18, the J gene TRBJ1-1; D ambiguous. This CDR3 contains 16 residues. V lost 1 base and J lost 0, with 12 bases in between. Germline CDR1 is KGHSH and CDR2 is LQKENI. CDR3 DNA sequence: TGTGCCAGCTCACCACAGACTTTTGCAGTGAACACTGAAGCTTTCTTT. The encoded protein is CASSPQTFAVNTEAFF.

The chain is built from TRBV24-1 and TRBJ2-1; D uncertain. Germline V gene data show CDR1 as KGHDR and CDR2 as SFDVKD. The CDR3 contains 12 residues. Trimming pared 1 base from V and 6 bases from J, leaving 3 bases between. CDR3 protein: CATSDFLNEQFF. Written as DNA, the CDR3 is TGTGCCACCAGTGATTTTCTCAATGAGCAGTTCTTC.

J is TRBJ2-3 and V is TRBV2, with TRBD2 matching 8 bases. CDR1 and CDR2 from the germline V gene are SNHLY and FYNNEI. V shed 2 bases and J 1 base; nucleotides not matched to a gene: 2. The CDR3 extends over 15 amino acids. The CDR3 DNA reads TGTGCCAGCAGTGAACTTAGCGGGGGCACAGATACGCAGTATTTT. As protein: CASSELSGGTDTQYF.

The CDR3 DNA sequence: TGTGCCAGCAGACGAGGGACAGTTAGAAATGAAAAACTGTTTTTT. Encoded protein: CASRRGTVRNEKLFF. This sequence joins TRBV28 and TRBJ1-4; 7 nucleotides agree with TRBD1. CDR3 length: 15 amino acids. Germline CDR1 is MDHEN and CDR2 is SYDVKM. The trim removed 6 bases at V and 5 bases at J, leaving 9 bases unmatched.

V and J are TRBV11-2 and TRBJ2-7, with D maybe TRBD1 (6 bases). Trimming took 5 bases from V and 3 from J, leaving 11 bases between them. Germline loops: CDR1 SGHAT, CDR2 FQNNGV. The CDR3 loop spans 13 amino acids. The CDR3 spells CASSRGGIYEQYF. The CDR3 nucleotides are TGTGCCAGCAGCCGAGGGGGAATCTACGAGCAGTACTTC.

The chain is built from TRBV10-3 and TRBJ1-4; TRBD1 aligns across 7 bases. Germline values: CDR1 ENHRY, CDR2 SYGVKD. The CDR3 has 19 amino acids. The ends lost 0 bases at V and 5 bases at J; junction bases unmatched: 15. As DNA, the CDR3 is TGTGCCATCAGTGAGTCGTTCTTAGGGGGCACAGGCTCCAATGAAAAACTGTTTTTT. The encoded protein is CAISESFLGGTGSNEKLFF.

The CDR3 sequence is CASTTGGDAPDTQYF. In DNA, the CDR3 is TGTGCCAGCACCACCGGGGGGGACGCCCCAGATACGCAGTATTTT. The chain carries TRBV3-1 (or the pseudogene TRBV3-2) and TRBJ2-3, with 8 bases matching TRBD2. CDR1 is LGHDT, CDR2 YNNKEL, per germline (reference sequence). This CDR3 is 15 amino acids long. Trimming removed 7 bases from V and 4 bases from J; junction bases left unmatched: 10.

The rearrangement links TRBV7-2 to TRBJ2-1; 10 bases are shared with TRBD2. The CDR3 covers 16 residues. Trimming took 3 bases from V and 2 from J; bases not matched to a gene: 4. Germline CDR1 SGHTA, CDR2 FQGNSA. The CDR3 reads CASSFASGSPYNEQFF. The CDR3 nucleotides read TGTGCCAGCAGCTTTGCTAGCGGGAGCCCCTACAATGAGCAGTTCTTC.